This T cell receptor (beta chain) was found in a study of control samples from healthy donors and cancer patients. The CDR3 is 11 amino acids. Trimming removed 0 bases from V and 5 bases from J, with 0 bases in between. Per the germline V gene, CDR1 is SGHVS and CDR2 is FNYEAQ. Clones were read by immunoSEQ multiplex PCR, and TCRdb kept only the in-frame ones, dropping some. The table has about 120,000 clones, roughly 87% seen once. J is TRBJ2-3 and V is TRBV7-6; D unclear. The specimen was blood. The TCR comes from a man aged 35 to 55 in good health. As DNA, the CDR3 is TGTGCCAGCAGCTTAGCAGATACGCAGTATTTT. It encodes CASSLADTQYF.